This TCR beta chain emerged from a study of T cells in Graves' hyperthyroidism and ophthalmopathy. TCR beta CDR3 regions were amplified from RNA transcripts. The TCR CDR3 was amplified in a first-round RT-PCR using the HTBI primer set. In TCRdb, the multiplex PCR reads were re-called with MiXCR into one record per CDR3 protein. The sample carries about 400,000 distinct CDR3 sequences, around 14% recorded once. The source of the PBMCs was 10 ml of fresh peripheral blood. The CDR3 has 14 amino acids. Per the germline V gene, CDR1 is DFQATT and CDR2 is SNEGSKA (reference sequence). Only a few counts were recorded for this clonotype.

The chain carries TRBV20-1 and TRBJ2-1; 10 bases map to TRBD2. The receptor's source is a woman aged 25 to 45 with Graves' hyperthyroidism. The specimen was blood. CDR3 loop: CRAGASGRSNEQFF. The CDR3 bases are TGCAGAGCAGGGGCTAGCGGGAGATCCAATGAGCAGTTCTTC.